What follows are 26 T cell receptor beta chains derived from one specimen sequenced in a study of radiation and T cells in renal cell carcinoma. Assay used: immunoSEQ multiplex PCR; TCRdb lists only in-frame clones, some missing. Of 100,000 to 150,000 clones in the sample, 88% were seen once. Time point described: blood 2 weeks post-SBRT. Documented treatment: 15 Gy SBRT to primary tumor, nephrectomy 4 weeks later. The starting material was blood, obtained from a patient whose treatment included radiotherapy and nephrectomy. These receptors originate from an older woman with renal cell carcinoma.

The chain uses TRBV7-2 and TRBJ2-6; TRBD1 matches at 7 bases. The CDR3 has 16 residues. V gave up 5 bases and J gave up 2 bases; unmatched junction bases: 6. The germline gives CDR1 SGHTA, CDR2 FQGNSA. CDR3 in amino acids: CASSPKGGPGANVLTF. DNA for the CDR3: TGTGCCAGCAGCCCCAAAGGGGGCCCTGGGGCCAACGTCCTGACTTTC.

The chain carries TRBV13 and TRBJ1-1; 7 nucleotides align to TRBD1. Germline assignment: CDR1 PRHDT and CDR2 FYEKMQ (reference sequence). Losses at the gene ends were 8 bases for V and 1 base for J; bases not matched to a gene: 1. The CDR3 runs 12 residues. CDR3 sequence (DNA): TGTGCCAGCGGACAGGCGAACACTGAAGCTTTCTTT. Translated, it gives CASGQANTEAFF.

V usage is TRBV7-2 and J usage is TRBJ2-7; no definite D call. Trimming shortened V by 4 bases and J by 3 bases, and 10 bases separated the two germline ends. The CDR3 extends over 13 amino acids. Germline loops: CDR1 SGHTA, CDR2 FQGNSA. CDR3 coding DNA: TGTGCCAGCAGCTCCTACGAGAACTACGAGCAGTACTTC. This sequence encodes CASSSYENYEQYF. The entire variable domain, with the rest obtained from reference TRBV7-2 and TRBJ2-7, is as follows: GAGVSQSPSNKVTEKGKDVELRCDPISGHTALYWYRQSLGQGLEFLIYFQGNSAPDKSGLPSDRFSAERTGGSVSTLTIQRTQQEDSAVYLCASSSYENYEQYFGPGTRLTVT.

This clone was detected a few times. The rearrangement joins TRBV7-6 to TRBJ1-6; TRBD1 matches at 9 bases. From germline, CDR1 is SGHVS and CDR2 FNYEAQ. The CDR3 extends over 16 amino acids. V was clipped by 5 bases and J by 6 bases; unmatched bases: 8. DNA for the CDR3: TGTGCCAGCAGCCATAACCAGGGACAGGGTAATTCACCCCTCCACTTT. Translating gives CASSHNQGQGNSPLHF.

This clone came up once. V and J are TRBV7-2 and TRBJ2-3; D unclear. The CDR3 consists of 11 residues. Trimming stripped 4 bases from V and 2 bases from J, with 1 base between. The germline gives CDR1 SGHTA, CDR2 FQGNSA. This chain's CDR3 is CASSSTDTQYF. The CDR3 nucleotides are TGTGCCAGCAGCTCCACAGATACGCAGTATTTT. Combining the CDR3 with reference TRBV7-2 and TRBJ2-3 gives the whole variable domain GAGVSQSPSNKVTEKGKDVELRCDPISGHTALYWYRQSLGQGLEFLIYFQGNSAPDKSGLPSDRFSAERTGGSVSTLTIQRTQQEDSAVYLCASSSTDTQYFGPGTRLTVL.

This sequence joins TRBV5-4 and TRBJ1-1; D is perhaps TRBD1 (6 bases). Trimming cost V 4 bases and J 1 base, with 8 bases left between them. This CDR3 is built from 13 residues. Germline V lookup: CDR1 SGHNT, CDR2 YYREEE (reference sequence). The CDR3 loop reads CASSEGQNTEAFF. For the CDR3, the DNA is TGTGCCAGCAGCGAGGGACAGAACACTGAAGCTTTCTTT.

The V and J genes are TRBV5-4 and TRBJ1-3, with D hard to call. CDR1 is SGHNT and CDR2 is YYREEE in the germline V gene (reference sequence). V lost 1 base, J lost 4 bases, and 6 bases lay in between. The CDR3 is 13 amino acids. The CDR3 DNA sequence: TGTGCCAGCAGCTTGAGATCGGGAAACACCATATATTTT. This gives the protein CASSLRSGNTIYF.

The chain's CDR3 is CSVYSQGAKNIQYF. In DNA, the CDR3 is TGCAGCGTTTATTCACAGGGGGCCAAAAACATTCAGTACTTC. The gene calls are TRBV29-1 and TRBJ2-4; TRBD1 aligns across 7 bases. The ends lost 5 bases at V and 1 base at J; junction bases unmatched: 5. The germline CDR1 and CDR2 sequences are SQVTM and ANQGSEA. The CDR3 runs 14 residues.

The chain recombines TRBV29-1 with TRBJ2-1; 7 nucleotides match TRBD2. Germline V gene data show CDR1 as SQVTM and CDR2 as ANQGSEA. The junction had 11 bases not matched to a gene; V was cut back by 4 bases and J by 8 bases. The CDR3 totals 14 residues. The CDR3 nucleotides are TGCAGCGTTGCCCGCGGCGGGGGAGCGGATGAGCAGTTCTTC. As protein: CSVARGGGADEQFF.

The rearrangement joins TRBV4-1 to TRBJ2-7, with 8 bases matching TRBD1. Germline loops: CDR1 MGHRA, CDR2 YSYEKL. V was pared by 4 bases and J by 5 bases, with 4 bases of the junction left unmatched. This CDR3 spans 13 amino acids. CDR3 in amino acids: CASSPGQGDEQYF. The CDR3 DNA follows: TGCGCCAGCAGCCCCGGACAGGGTGACGAGCAGTACTTC.

The chain carries TRBV6-5 and TRBJ1-5, with 9 positions matching TRBD1. CDR1 MNHEY and CDR2 SVGAGI come from the germline V gene. The CDR3 totals 14 residues. J was trimmed by 7 bases and V by 5 bases; bases with no gene match: 6. For the CDR3, the DNA is TGTGCCAGCAGTCGGGACAGGGCGACCCAGCCCCAGCATTTT. Its protein product is CASSRDRATQPQHF.

The chain links TRBV28 to TRBJ1-1, with TRBD1 as a possible D gene (6 bases). Trimming cost V 6 bases and J 5 bases, with 16 bases left between them. Germline V gives CDR1 MDHEN, CDR2 SYDVKM. This CDR3 spans 14 amino acids. The chain's CDR3 is CASSPPGGGTEAFF. CDR3 DNA: TGTGCCAGCAGCCCCCCCGGAGGGGGGACTGAAGCTTTCTTT. Full variable domain (remainder filled in from reference TRBV28 and TRBJ1-1): DVKVTQSSRYLVKRTGEKVFLECVQDMDHENMFWYRQDPGLGLRLIYFSYDVKMKEKGDIPEGYSVSREKKERFSLILESASTNQTSMYLCASSPPGGGTEAFFGQGTRLTVV.

The J gene is TRBJ1-1, the V gene TRBV2, with TRBD1 matching over 9 bases. V shed 11 bases and J 0 bases; nucleotides not matched to a gene: 10. The CDR3 is 15 residues long. CDR1 is SNHLY and CDR2 is FYNNEI in the germline V gene. This CDR3 reads CAGPPTGGLNTEAFF. CDR3 coding DNA: TGTGCCGGACCACCTACAGGGGGCTTGAACACTGAAGCTTTCTTT.

The rearrangement joins TRBV5-4 to TRBJ1-6; perhaps TRBD1 as D (5 bases). Between the trimmed V and J ends, which lost 3 bases and 0 bases, there was a span of 16 bases. Germline V gene sequence: CDR1 SGHNT, CDR2 YYREEE (reference sequence). This CDR3 comprises 18 residues. The CDR3 is CASSSGLPMSSYNSPLHF. DNA for the CDR3: TGTGCCAGCAGCTCAGGGCTTCCAATGAGCTCCTATAATTCACCCCTCCACTTT.

V usage is TRBV29-1 and J usage is TRBJ2-3, with 10 bases matching TRBD1. J gave up 6 bases and V 4 bases, and 1 base lay outside the gene matches. Germline V lookup: CDR1 SQVTM, CDR2 ANQGSEA. CDR3 length: 12 residues. The CDR3, as DNA: TGCAGCGTTGGGACAGGGGGGGATACGCAGTATTTT. Its protein is CSVGTGGDTQYF.

This clone appeared a single time. The chain employs TRBV5-5 and TRBJ1-2; TRBD1 aligns across 11 bases. The CDR3 extends over 12 amino acids. Losses at the gene ends were 8 bases for V and 7 bases for J; bases not matched to a gene: 4. Germline values: CDR1 SGHKS, CDR2 YYEKEE (reference sequence). The CDR3 spells CASRTGGSGYTF. Written as DNA, the CDR3 is TGTGCCAGTAGGACAGGGGGCTCTGGCTACACCTTC.

V and J are TRBV28 and TRBJ1-5; D unresolved. The CDR3 extends over 16 amino acids. Germline V gives CDR1 MDHEN, CDR2 SYDVKM. The V gene lost 0 bases and the J gene lost 2 bases, with 11 bases spanning the gap. CDR3 in DNA: TGTGCCAGCAGTTTATGGCTCGGCGATGGCAATCAGCCCCAGCATTTT. This encodes CASSLWLGDGNQPQHF. Based on the CDR3 plus reference TRBV28 and TRBJ1-5, the full variable domain is DVKVTQSSRYLVKRTGEKVFLECVQDMDHENMFWYRQDPGLGLRLIYFSYDVKMKEKGDIPEGYSVSREKKERFSLILESASTNQTSMYLCASSLWLGDGNQPQHFGDGTRLSIL.

The V call is TRBV20-1, the J call TRBJ1-2; no definite D call. This CDR3 is 11 amino acids long. The ends were cut back, 7 bases at V and 4 bases at J, with 10 bases in the middle. Germline CDR1 reads DFQATT; CDR2 reads SNEGSKA (reference sequence). The CDR3 loop reads CSDRRSYGYTF. CDR3 DNA sequence: TGCAGTGATCGGCGAAGCTATGGCTACACCTTC.

The V call is TRBV9, the J call TRBJ2-3; 9 bases fit TRBD2. CDR1 is SGDLS, CDR2 YYNGEE, per germline. The CDR3 length is 16 residues. V dropped 4 bases and J dropped 3; count of bases not matched to a gene: 9. This CDR3 is CASSKPGLARTDTQYF. The CDR3 region has the DNA TGTGCCAGCAGCAAACCGGGACTAGCTAGGACAGATACGCAGTATTTT. Filled out from reference TRBV9 and TRBJ2-3, the complete variable domain reads DSGVTQTPKHLITATGQRVTLRCSPRSGDLSVYWYQQSLDQGLQFLIQYYNGEERAKGNILERFSAQQFPDLHSELNLSSLELGDSALYFCASSKPGLARTDTQYFGPGTRLTVL.

V usage is TRBV11-2 and J usage is TRBJ2-7; 10 bases are a match to TRBD1. Germline CDR1 and CDR2: SGHAT and FQNNGV. V shed 5 bases and J 0 bases; nucleotides not matched to a gene: 4. The CDR3 has 15 amino acids. The CDR3: CASSRDRGDSYEQYF. The CDR3 bases are TGTGCCAGCAGCCGGGACAGGGGAGACTCCTACGAGCAGTACTTC.

This chain links TRBV6-1 with TRBJ1-6, with no clear D. CDR1 and CDR2 from the germline V gene are MNHNS and SASEGT. The CDR3 length is 12 residues. V lost 11 bases to trimming and J lost 3 bases, with 8 bases between them. CDR3: CASVLYNSPLHF. The CDR3 DNA reads TGTGCCTCAGTCCTCTATAATTCACCCCTCCACTTT.

The CDR3 region is CASSLSPTGSTGANVLTF. DNA of the CDR3: TGTGCCAGCAGTTTATCCCCGACAGGGAGTACTGGGGCCAACGTCCTGACTTTC. The genes are TRBV27 and TRBJ2-6; 7 nucleotides agree with TRBD1. After removal of 0 bases from V and 2 bases from J, the junction contained 7 bases not matched to a gene. Germline-derived CDR1 and CDR2 are MNHEY and SMNVEV (reference sequence). CDR3 size: 18 residues.

The table lists this clone with a count of one. This sequence joins TRBV5-4 and TRBJ2-7; perhaps TRBD2 as D (7 bases). The CDR3 has 17 amino acids. The V gene lost 4 bases and the J gene lost 2 bases, with 22 bases spanning the gap. Germline V gives CDR1 SGHNT, CDR2 YYREEE (reference sequence). This CDR3 reads CASSGAVGGGHTYEQYF. CDR3 DNA: TGTGCCAGCAGCGGCGCCGTAGGCGGGGGCCACACCTACGAGCAGTACTTC.

This chain links TRBV5-1 with TRBJ2-7; 9 bases map to TRBD1. This CDR3 is 15 amino acids long. The V gene's germline CDR1 is SGHRS and CDR2 YFSETQ. V shed 1 base and J 7 bases; nucleotides not matched to a gene: 9. The CDR3 loop is CASSLRQQGAREQYF. The CDR3 DNA sequence: TGCGCCAGCAGCTTGCGGCAACAGGGGGCCAGGGAGCAGTACTTC.

In this sample, this clone turned up once. The chain is built from TRBV19 and TRBJ1-4; D might be TRBD1 (5 bases). Trimming stripped 8 bases from V and 5 bases from J, with 15 bases between. Per germline, CDR1 LNHDA and CDR2 SQIVND (reference sequence). CDR3 size: 14 residues. The CDR3 reads CASRFRDPNEKLFF. The CDR3 nucleotides are TGTGCCAGTCGGTTCAGGGACCCGAATGAAAAACTGTTTTTT.

J is TRBJ1-5 and V is TRBV18, with TRBD1 as a possible D gene (6 bases). The CDR3 runs 15 residues. Trimming stripped 5 bases from V and 6 bases from J, with 17 bases between. Germline V gives CDR1 KGHSH, CDR2 LQKENI. This chain's CDR3 is CASSASGGQGQPQHF. CDR3 nucleotides: TGTGCCAGCTCAGCAAGCGGGGGGCAGGGTCAGCCCCAGCATTTT. Looking up the rest from reference TRBV18 and TRBJ1-5 gives the full variable domain: NAGVMQNPRHLVRRRGQEARLRCSPMKGHSHVYWYRQLPEEGLKFMVYLQKENIIDESGMPKERFSAEFPKEGPSILRIQQVVRGDSAAYFCASSASGGQGQPQHFGDGTRLSIL.